The next 24 T cell receptor beta chains were all read from a single sample in a study of vaccination effects on CD4 cells after COVID-19. Antigen-specific CD4+ T cells were first expanded with viral peptide pools by the ViraFEST assay and only then sequenced. It was after more than 8 days of culture that CD4+ T cells were isolated. Participants got two doses of BNT162b2 or mRNA-1273 vaccine. Their specific antigens are unknown. Clones were read by immunoSEQ multiplex PCR, and TCRdb kept only the in-frame ones, dropping some. The sample lists around 67,000 clones, about 80% occurring once. The material sequenced was CD4+ T cells from PBMCs cultured with HCoV-229E spike peptides, taken after COVID-19 vaccination. All receptors derive from a human donor who received a COVID-19 vaccine.

The rearrangement links TRBV10-1 to TRBJ2-3, with D maybe TRBD2 (5 bases). V was shortened by 10 bases and J by 5 bases, with 19 bases between the two germline ends. This CDR3 has 14 amino acids. Germline V gives CDR1 WNHNN, CDR2 SYGVQD (reference sequence). The CDR3 nucleotides are TGCGCCAAAAGGGCTAGCCGAAGGAAAGATACGCAGTATTTT. It codes for CAKRASRRKDTQYF.

This clone is a singleton in its sample. V and J are TRBV6-5 and TRBJ1-3, with D uncertain. The germline CDR1 and CDR2 sequences are MNHEY and SVGAGI. The CDR3 consists of 15 residues. Trimming stripped 6 bases from V and 4 bases from J, with 16 bases between. For the CDR3, the DNA is TGTGCCAGCAGACGGACCGCGCTGGGAGGAAACACCATATATTTT. Its translation is CASRRTALGGNTIYF.

The V and J genes are TRBV7-2 and TRBJ2-1; a possible D gene is TRBD1 (6 bases). This CDR3 spans 13 amino acids. Germline V gives CDR1 SGHTA, CDR2 FQGNSA. V dropped 4 bases and J dropped 8 bases, with 12 bases sitting between them. CDR3 protein: CASSSVQGHEQFF. CDR3 DNA sequence: TGTGCCAGCAGCTCAGTACAGGGACATGAGCAGTTCTTC.

This clone was seen only a few times. V and J are TRBV24-1 and TRBJ1-2, with no clear D. Germline loops: CDR1 KGHDR, CDR2 SFDVKD. This CDR3 comprises 12 residues. Trimming took 1 base from V and 6 from J, leaving 5 bases between them. CDR3 sequence: CATSDFVHGYTF. The CDR3 DNA follows: TGTGCCACCAGTGATTTTGTACATGGCTACACCTTC.

This rearrangement joins TRBV6-5 to TRBJ2-3; D unresolved. V was pared by 8 bases and J by 1 base, with 10 bases between. CDR1 and CDR2 from the germline V gene are MNHEY and SVGAGI. The CDR3 totals 13 residues. This CDR3 reads CASYFLGTDTQYF. The DNA of the CDR3 is TGTGCCAGCTACTTCCTGGGCACAGATACGCAGTATTTT.

This clone showed up just a few times. The CDR3 region has the DNA TGCGCCAGCAGCCAAGATAACTACTATGGCTACACCTTC. This codes for CASSQDNYYGYTF. The chain couples TRBV4-1 to TRBJ1-2, with D unclear. The CDR3 runs to 13 residues. The germline V gene encodes CDR1 MGHRA and CDR2 YSYEKL. The V gene lost 0 bases and the J gene lost 3 bases, with 5 bases spanning the gap.

V and J are TRBV5-4 and TRBJ1-1, with a tentative D call TRBD1 (5 bases). V was cut by 4 bases and J by 4 bases, with 14 bases left in between. CDR3 length equals 14 residues. The germline CDR1 and CDR2 sequences are SGHNT and YYREEE (reference sequence). The CDR3 spells CASSRNQGFTEAFF. In DNA form, the CDR3 reads TGTGCCAGCAGCCGAAACCAGGGATTCACTGAAGCTTTCTTT.

The V call is TRBV7-2, the J call TRBJ1-1; D gene unclear. Looked up from germline, CDR1 is SGHTA and CDR2 is FQGNSA. With 3 bases removed from V and 11 bases from J, the gap between germline ends came to 13 bases. This CDR3 is 12 amino acids long. DNA for the CDR3: TGTGCCAGCAGCTTCGGCGGCCCTGGGGCTTTCTTT. It is translated as CASSFGGPGAFF.

This chain links TRBV5-1 with TRBJ2-3; 13 positions match TRBD2. Germline V gives CDR1 SGHRS, CDR2 YFSETQ. V was pared by 4 bases and J by 4 bases, with 6 bases of the junction left unmatched. This CDR3 contains 16 residues. The CDR3 is CASSRKTSGGSDTQYF. The CDR3 DNA reads as TGCGCCAGCAGCCGGAAGACTAGCGGGGGGTCAGATACGCAGTATTTT.

The V call is TRBV24-1, the J call TRBJ1-1; unclear D gene. V lost 3 bases and J 1 base, leaving 5 bases between the germline ends. This CDR3 region has 13 residues. The germline CDR1 and CDR2 sequences are KGHDR and SFDVKD. In DNA form, the CDR3 reads TGTGCCACCAGTGATGATCAGAACACTGAAGCTTTCTTT. It is translated as CATSDDQNTEAFF.

The chain recombines TRBV9 with TRBJ2-7; 7 positions agree with TRBD1. The V and J ends lost 0 bases and 6 bases, in that order; junction bases with no gene match: 12. In germline, CDR1 is SGDLS, CDR2 YYNGEE. The CDR3 has 16 residues. In nucleotides, the CDR3 is TGTGCCAGCAGCGTAGGCCCCTCAGGGGGACACGCCGAGCAGTACGTC. Translated: CASSVGPSGGHAEQYV.

This clone was counted a single time. The genes are TRBV20-1 and TRBJ1-2, with D unclear. This CDR3 region has 9 residues. Trimming pared 4 bases from V and 8 bases from J, leaving 5 bases between. Germline CDR1 is DFQATT and CDR2 is SNEGSKA (reference sequence). The CDR3 here is CSATVGYTF. CDR3 in DNA: TGCAGTGCTACGGTCGGCTACACCTTC.

V and J are TRBV5-8 and TRBJ2-3; D gene unclear. Germline loops: CDR1 SGHTS, CDR2 YDEGEE. The CDR3 is 17 residues long. V was trimmed by 7 bases and J by 0 bases, leaving 21 bases between them. CDR3 coding DNA: TGTGCCAGCCCCGAATACTACTGGACCACTAGCACAGATACGCAGTATTTT. This translates into CASPEYYWTTSTDTQYF.

The V and J genes are TRBV18 and TRBJ2-3; maybe TRBD2 (6 bases). The V gene's germline CDR1 is KGHSH and CDR2 LQKENI. The CDR3 contains 15 residues. V shed 1 base and J shed 4 bases, with 12 bases lying between them. DNA of the CDR3: TGTGCCAGCTCACCACTGTCGGAGGGAGCAGATACGCAGTATTTT. It translates to CASSPLSEGADTQYF. Full variable domain (rest looked up from reference TRBV18 and TRBJ2-3): NAGVMQNPRHLVRRRGQEARLRCSPMKGHSHVYWYRQLPEEGLKFMVYLQKENIIDESGMPKERFSAEFPKEGPSILRIQQVVRGDSAAYFCASSPLSEGADTQYFGPGTRLTVL.

This chain connects TRBV5-1 to TRBJ1-1, with 8 positions matching TRBD1. CDR1 is SGHRS, CDR2 YFSETQ, per germline. This CDR3 has 15 amino acids. With 4 bases clipped from V and 3 bases from J, the junction kept 8 bases outside the gene matches. Written as DNA, the CDR3 is TGCGCCAGCAGCGCCGACAGGGGTGGGGACACTGAAGCTTTCTTT. It yields the protein CASSADRGGDTEAFF.

The rearrangement links TRBV7-8 to TRBJ1-1; unclear D gene. This CDR3 is built from 13 residues. Germline V gene data show CDR1 as SGHVS and CDR2 as FQNEAQ. The ends were cut back, 4 bases at V and 10 bases at J, with 16 bases in the middle. In DNA form, the CDR3 reads TGTGCCAGCAGCTATCTCCAGACGGGTCGAGCTTTCTTT. Translating gives CASSYLQTGRAFF.

This clone was recorded only once. This sequence joins TRBV2 and TRBJ2-5, with TRBD2 as a possible D gene (5 bases). Per the germline V gene, CDR1 is SNHLY and CDR2 is FYNNEI. V was shortened by 3 bases and J by 3 bases, with 5 bases between the two germline ends. The CDR3 consists of 12 residues. The CDR3 is CASSEREETQYF. Here the CDR3 DNA reads TGTGCCAGCAGTGAGAGGGAAGAGACCCAGTACTTC.

V gene TRBV12-3 or TRBV12-4 combines with J gene TRBJ1-6, with 7 bases fitting TRBD1. The ends lost 6 bases at V and 12 bases at J; junction bases unmatched: 5. This CDR3 is built from 12 residues. The CDR3 DNA reads TGTGCCAGCAGGGAGGGGGCTCGACCCCTCCACTTT. Translating it yields CASREGARPLHF.

The V and J genes are TRBV5-1 and TRBJ2-5, with 8 bases aligning to TRBD2. The CDR3 contains 17 residues. The V segment lost 0 bases and the J segment 5 bases; nucleotides outside the gene matches: 12. Per germline, CDR1 SGHRS and CDR2 YFSETQ. CDR3 sequence reads: CASSLAVIAGPGETQYF. CDR3 nucleotide sequence: TGCGCCAGCAGCTTGGCGGTGATAGCGGGGCCCGGGGAGACCCAGTACTTC.

The chain combines TRBV5-5 with TRBJ1-2; D is unclear. Trimming pared 3 bases from V and 3 bases from J, leaving 12 bases between. CDR3 length: 14 residues. The germline CDR1 and CDR2 sequences are SGHKS and YYEKEE (reference sequence). In DNA form, the CDR3 reads TGTGCCAGCAGCTCTATCCCCGGCGACTATGGCTACACCTTC. Translation: CASSSIPGDYGYTF.

The chain uses TRBV6-2 or TRBV6-3 and TRBJ2-7, with 13 positions matching TRBD2. Trimming at V came to 6 bases and at J to 2 bases, leaving 10 bases not matched to a gene. The CDR3 is 17 residues long. CDR1 is MNHEY, CDR2 SVGEGT, per germline. CDR3 amino acids: CASSLTSGGLITYEQYV. As DNA, the CDR3 is TGTGCCAGCAGCCTGACTAGCGGGGGGCTCATAACCTACGAGCAGTACGTC.

The genes are TRBV4-3 and TRBJ1-2; weak D call: TRBD1 (5 bases). The V end lost 1 base, the J end lost 6 bases, and 12 bases lay between the germline ends. The CDR3 sequence is 14 residues long. The germline gives CDR1 LGHNA, CDR2 YSLEER. The CDR3 DNA reads TGCGCCAGCAGCCAAGGGCCGGGACGGAATGGCTACACCTTC. Protein sequence: CASSQGPGRNGYTF.

The gene calls are TRBV15 and TRBJ1-1; D unresolved. The CDR3 consists of 16 residues. The germline gives CDR1 LNHNV, CDR2 YYDKDF (reference sequence). The V gene lost 0 bases and the J gene lost 0 bases, with 11 bases spanning the gap. The CDR3 here is CATSRDRPSMNTEAFF. In DNA form, the CDR3 reads TGTGCCACCAGCAGAGACAGGCCTTCAATGAACACTGAAGCTTTCTTT.

DNA of the CDR3: TGTGCCAGCGAAGGACAGGGAGGGGTCACAGATACGCAGTATTTT. Translation: CASEGQGGVTDTQYF. This rearrangement joins TRBV6-5 to TRBJ2-3; D is perhaps TRBD1 (8 bases). The germline CDR1 and CDR2 sequences are MNHEY and SVGAGI. The V end was cut by 8 bases, the J end by 2 bases, with 17 bases between. The CDR3 consists of 15 residues.